The entry below describes one TCR beta chain. Its antigen is not yet known. No qualities accompany the bases; no much larger clone lies one base away. The sample belongs to a study of shared clonotypes between healthy human individuals (dated by TCRdb to 2020 to 2021). Background on the whole study: A couple of women and three men aged 18 to 49 years were included in the cohort. Different laboratories and diverse techniques were used to prepare libraries and sequence TCR repertoires, to increase sequencing depth and limit assay-specific biases. For each donor, CD4 naive and CD4 memory were each run on three plates, CD8 naive on two plates, and CD8 memory on one plate. Between about 0.9 and 9 billion PBMCs per donor were obtained by leukapheresis. To estimate repertoire size and how much clonotypes are shared between individuals, the study performed deep sequencing of blood TCR repertoires from a few healthy adults. Results and caveats for the whole study, not just this receptor: Compared with non-shared clonotypes, clonotypes shared by all four sorted-subset donors had higher generation probabilities. Incomplete sequencing was indicated by rarefaction of sorted-subset datasets, despite the large sequencing depth. Naive subsets generally had larger estimated clonotype richness than memory subsets did. Sampling was restricted to blood, and TCR repertoires in tissues likely differ from the TCR repertoires found in blood. When a handful of donors were compared, the shared fraction of clonotypes was about 5% for naive CD4, approximately 3.5% for naive CD8, 2% to 2.5% for memory CD4, and less than 0.45% for memory CD8. Pairwise subsampling led to the expectation that sequencing depth would affect the degree of clonotype sharing among donors. Because the study included a small number of donors, the genetic and exposure-history diversity represented was limited.

TCR CDR3 regions were amplified from genomic DNA by multiplex PCR using the deep immunoSEQ assay. Genomic DNA extracted from each cell subset was distributed evenly over all wells of several immunoSEQ 96-well plates, and each plate served as one replicate. For sorted subsets, approximately 200 ng of genomic DNA, equivalent to around 30,000 T cell genomes, went into each replicate PCR. Purified libraries were quantified with a Qubit 3.0 fluorometer, sized on a Bioanalyzer 2100, and re-quantified with the KAPA Library Quantification kit. Every immunoSEQ 96-well plate was sequenced on a separate single-read 150-cycle Illumina NextSeq 550 flow cell. Per the source publication's procedure: The immunoSEQ output contained only junctional sequences without quality scores, so filtering could not match that applied to full-length reads. Sequences were annotated with PyIR, a Python wrapper for IgBLAST v1.9, and V/J genes and CDR3 were assigned using IMGT germline references. Reads were filtered out if the reads had weak V/J assignments (E-value above 1e-6), no CDR3, stop codons, out-of-frame junctions, or ambiguous translated residues. V3J clonotypes were defined as sequences sharing the same inferred V gene, J gene, and CDR3 amino acid sequence. To compute the percentage overlap between repertoires, the number of shared unique clonotypes was divided by the size of the smaller repertoire. Richness of each repertoire was evaluated using RTK rarefaction, the Chao1 estimator, and Recon v2.1 estimates of unobserved clonotypes. Generation probabilities for all TCRbeta clonotypes obtained by the gDNA method from several donors were computed using OLGA. TCRdb's version of the immuneACCESS table is confined to in-frame rearrangements and falls short of the full clone set. An unresolved V gene accounts for under half of the shortfall where checked; the remainder is of unknown origin. The V and J calls and clone size were taken over from that table, and D and trimming were inferred from the DNA. The sample contains about a million clones, approximately 80% of them found a single time. Of the sample, roughly 0.9% is held by the ten largest clones.

Measured from the cysteine to the phenylalanine, the CDR3 is 17 residues long. Only the CDR3 portion is preserved as DNA: 51 bases, with reading frame beginning at the first base. The junction shows trimming of 1 base on V and 3 bases on J, and the gene matches do not reach 5 bases of it. CDR1 and CDR2, looked up from the germline V gene, are MDHEN and SYDVKM. The donors were healthy, HIV-negative adults with no recently reported acute infections or vaccinations. Every donor was a Caucasian adult living in Nashville, Tennessee, USA. Magnetic negative selection was used to enrich CD4+ T cells, after which naive cells were positively selected on CD45RA and the negative fraction became the memory subset. Blood was obtained by leukapheresis, after which PBMCs were separated by Ficoll-Histopaque density gradient centrifugation and cryopreserved in liquid nitrogen vapor phase. Purity and quantity of every magnetically sorted T cell population were checked by analytical flow cytometry. Each sorted fraction had its genomic DNA isolated and then quantified by UV absorbance on a Nanodrop 2000c.

The chain couples TRBV28 to TRBJ2-1; TRBD2 matches 11 bases in the middle. The sequenced material came from memory CD4+ T cells from PBMCs. Interpreted using the paper, the cell subset or site label stands for: CD45RA-negative fraction. The source is a man younger than 35 in good health. Some clones in this sample may be carry-over from other donors' samples. The sequence in DNA is TGTGCCAGCAGTTTATTAGTCGGGACTAGCGGCTACAATGAGCAGTTCTTC. Translated, this gives CASSLLVGTSGYNEQFF.